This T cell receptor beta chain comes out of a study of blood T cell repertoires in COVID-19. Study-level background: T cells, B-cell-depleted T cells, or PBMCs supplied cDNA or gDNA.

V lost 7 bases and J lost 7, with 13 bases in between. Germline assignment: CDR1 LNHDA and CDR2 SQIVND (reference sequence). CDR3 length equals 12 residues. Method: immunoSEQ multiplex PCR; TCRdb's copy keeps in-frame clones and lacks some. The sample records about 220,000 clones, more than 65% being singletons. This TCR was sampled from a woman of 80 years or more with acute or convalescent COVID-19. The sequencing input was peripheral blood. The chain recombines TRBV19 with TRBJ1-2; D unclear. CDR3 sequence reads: CASTPGGGGYTF. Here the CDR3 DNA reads TGTGCCAGTACCCCGGGAGGAGGTGGCTACACCTTC. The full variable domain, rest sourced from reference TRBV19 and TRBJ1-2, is DGGITQSPKYLFRKEGQNVTLSCEQNLNHDAMYWYRQDPGQGLRLIYYSQIVNDFQKGDIAEGYSVSREKKESFPLTVTSAQKNPTAFYLCASTPGGGGYTFGSGTRLTVV.